This T cell receptor (beta chain) was sequenced during a study of T cell responses to AZD1222 COVID-19 vaccine. Study information: Pooling covered second doses at about 4 or about 12 weeks.

Remarks on this clone: Its antigen is not known.

Method: immunoSEQ multiplex PCR; TCRdb's copy keeps in-frame clones and lacks some. The sample lists 150,000 or so clones, just over 85% occurring once. Findings and limits, study-wide: Just six AZD1222 recipients were seropositive at baseline.

V was shortened by 5 bases and J by 5 bases, with 9 bases between the two germline ends. In germline, CDR1 is SEHNR, CDR2 FQNEAQ (reference sequence). The CDR3 contains 12 residues. The sequence was collected from an adult in good health. The material sequenced was peripheral blood, taken on day 0 of AZD1222 vaccination. The chain recombines TRBV7-9 with TRBJ1-1; D gene unclear. The CDR3 loop reads CASSASGTEAFF. DNA of the CDR3: TGTGCCAGCAGCGCCTCGGGAACTGAAGCTTTCTTT.